This T cell receptor (beta chain) was observed in a study of T cell responses to AZD1222 COVID-19 vaccine. The CDR3 spans 13 residues. Trimming stripped 5 bases from V and 8 bases from J, with 9 bases between. CDR1 KGHDR and CDR2 SFDVKD come from the germline V gene. Some clones are missing from TCRdb's copy, which holds only in-frame ones; the method was immunoSEQ multiplex PCR. This sample has just under 150,000 clones, with about 86% found just once. This clonotype was sampled from an adult who received the AZD1222 COVID-19 vaccine. This chain uses TRBV24-1 with TRBJ1-6; D gene ambiguous. This sample comprised peripheral blood, obtained 28 days after the second AZD1222 dose. Here the CDR3 DNA reads TGTGCCACCAGTGCCCTCCGGGATTCACCCCTCCACTTT. Translation: CATSALRDSPLHF.